Here is one TCR beta chain with its context. Here immunoSEQ multiplex PCR was the method, and the copy in TCRdb shows in-frame clones only, minus some. The repertoire has some 170,000 clones, approximately 90% of them found once; the top ten carry more than 1.3%. The data belong to a study of cytomegalovirus exposure and HLA in healthy donors. At the level of the study: Per a later analysis, the approximately 700 first-cohort and fewer than 150 validation repertoires shared one platform.

Trimming took off 1 base at V and 7 bases at J, with 7 bases between the two ends. Germline loops: CDR1 SEHNR, CDR2 FQNEAQ (reference sequence). This CDR3 has 12 residues. The clonotype was recovered from a woman under 40 in good health and CMV-seronegative. Source material: PBMCs. The chain joins TRBV7-9 to TRBJ1-1, with D uncertain. CDR3 sequence: CASSLGGDEAFF. The CDR3 DNA sequence: TGTGCCAGCAGCTTAGGAGGAGATGAAGCTTTCTTT.